This TCR beta chain originates from a study of breast tumors, draining lymph nodes, adjacent tissues. There are many counts of this clonotype. This may stem from a read error, because a much larger clone lies one nucleotide away. Per the germline V gene, CDR1 is MNHEY and CDR2 is SVGEGT. Trimming took 8 bases from V and 2 from J, leaving 25 bases between them. The CDR3 consists of 17 residues. TCRdb reprocessed the multiplex PCR reads via MiXCR and lists one record per CDR3 protein. The sample includes over 15,000 distinct CDR3 sequences, around 49% seen only once; the top ten take about 15%. The TCR was taken from a female donor with breast cancer. Some clones in this sample may be carry-over from other donors' samples. Source material: tumor-adjacent breast tissue. This chain links TRBV6-2 or TRBV6-3 with TRBJ2-7, with D maybe TRBD1 (6 bases). The CDR3 loop is CASLPQARDKGTYEQYF. As DNA, the CDR3 is TGTGCCAGCTTGCCACAAGCAAGGGACAAGGGTACCTACGAGCAGTACTTC.